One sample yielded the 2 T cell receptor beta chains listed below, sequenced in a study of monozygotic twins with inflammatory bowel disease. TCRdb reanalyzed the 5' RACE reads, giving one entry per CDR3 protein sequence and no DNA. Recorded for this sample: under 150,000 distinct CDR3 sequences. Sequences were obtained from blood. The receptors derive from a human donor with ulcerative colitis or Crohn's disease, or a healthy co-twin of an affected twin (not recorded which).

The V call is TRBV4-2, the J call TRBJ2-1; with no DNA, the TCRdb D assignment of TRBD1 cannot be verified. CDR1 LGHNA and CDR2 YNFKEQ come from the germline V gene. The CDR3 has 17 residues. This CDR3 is CASSRAEGGTISNEQFF.

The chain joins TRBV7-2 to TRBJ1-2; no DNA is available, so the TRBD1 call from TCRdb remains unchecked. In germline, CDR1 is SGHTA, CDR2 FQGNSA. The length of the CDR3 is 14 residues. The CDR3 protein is CASSVDRTNYGYTF.